This TCR beta chain came from a study of cytomegalovirus exposure and HLA in healthy donors. Study as a whole: Among about 380 genotyped donors, roughly 80% fell in the Caucasian-associated ancestry cluster.

PCR primers comprised 60 Vbeta and 13 Jbeta primers. How the authors handled the data: Approximately 11 million shared chains were among about 80 million unique TCR beta chains counted in a later analysis. Some clones are missing from TCRdb's copy, which holds only in-frame ones; the method was immunoSEQ multiplex PCR. The DNA was the basis for D and trimming; V, J and clone size are from that table. This table has 150,000 to 200,000 clones, over 75% appearing once. The CDR3 has 15 residues. The J segment lost 5 bases and the V segment lost 2 bases, leaving 8 bases of the junction unmatched. Per the germline V gene, CDR1 is SGHTA and CDR2 is FQGNSA.

The chain employs TRBV7-2 and TRBJ2-5; 7 bases are shared with TRBD2. The sample comprised PBMCs. The clonotype was recovered from a female donor in good health and CMV-seronegative. The CDR3 protein is CASSLSGAPGETQYF. CDR3 nucleotides: TGTGCCAGCAGCTTAAGCGGGGCCCCTGGGGAGACCCAGTACTTC.